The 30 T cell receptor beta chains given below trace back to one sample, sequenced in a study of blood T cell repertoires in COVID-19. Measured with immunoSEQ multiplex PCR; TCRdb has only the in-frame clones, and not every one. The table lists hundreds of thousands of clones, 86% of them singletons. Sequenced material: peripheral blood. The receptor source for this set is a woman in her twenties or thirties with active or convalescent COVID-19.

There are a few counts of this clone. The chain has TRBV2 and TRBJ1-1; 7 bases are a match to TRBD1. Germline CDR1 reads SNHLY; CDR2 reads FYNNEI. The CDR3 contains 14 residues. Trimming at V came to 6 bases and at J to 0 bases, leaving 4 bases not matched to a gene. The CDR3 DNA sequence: TGTGCCAGCAGGGGACAGAGGATGAACACTGAAGCTTTCTTT. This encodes CASRGQRMNTEAFF.

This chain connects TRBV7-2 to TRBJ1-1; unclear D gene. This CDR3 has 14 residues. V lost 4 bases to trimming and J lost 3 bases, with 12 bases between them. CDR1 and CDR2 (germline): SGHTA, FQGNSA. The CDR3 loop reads CASSYSGWDTEAFF. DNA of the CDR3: TGTGCCAGCAGCTACAGTGGATGGGACACTGAAGCTTTCTTT.

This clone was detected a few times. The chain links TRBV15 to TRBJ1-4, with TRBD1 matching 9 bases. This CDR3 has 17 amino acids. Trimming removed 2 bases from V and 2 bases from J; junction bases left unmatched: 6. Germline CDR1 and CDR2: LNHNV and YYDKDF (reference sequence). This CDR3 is CATSRKQGAWTNEKLFF. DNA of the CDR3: TGTGCCACCAGCAGAAAACAGGGGGCTTGGACTAATGAAAAACTGTTTTTT.

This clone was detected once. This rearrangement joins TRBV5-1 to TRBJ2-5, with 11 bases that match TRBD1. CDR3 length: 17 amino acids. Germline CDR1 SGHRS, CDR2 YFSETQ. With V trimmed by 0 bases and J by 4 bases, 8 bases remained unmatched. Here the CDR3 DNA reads TGCGCCAGCAGCTTGGTGTCCGGACAGGGGGCGGGAGAGACCCAGTACTTC. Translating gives CASSLVSGQGAGETQYF.

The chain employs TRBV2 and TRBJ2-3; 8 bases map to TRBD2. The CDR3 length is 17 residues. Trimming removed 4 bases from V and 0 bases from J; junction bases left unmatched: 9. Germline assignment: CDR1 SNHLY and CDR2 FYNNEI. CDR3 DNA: TGTGCCAGCAGTGTGAGTCCGACTAGCGTGAGCACAGATACGCAGTATTTT. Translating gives CASSVSPTSVSTDTQYF.

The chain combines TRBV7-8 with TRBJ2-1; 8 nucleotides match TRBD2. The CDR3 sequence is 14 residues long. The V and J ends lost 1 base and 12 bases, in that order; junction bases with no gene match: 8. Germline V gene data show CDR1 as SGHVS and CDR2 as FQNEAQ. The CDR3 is CASSLVYLAGGQFF. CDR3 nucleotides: TGTGCCAGCAGCTTAGTGTATCTTGCGGGAGGGCAGTTCTTC.

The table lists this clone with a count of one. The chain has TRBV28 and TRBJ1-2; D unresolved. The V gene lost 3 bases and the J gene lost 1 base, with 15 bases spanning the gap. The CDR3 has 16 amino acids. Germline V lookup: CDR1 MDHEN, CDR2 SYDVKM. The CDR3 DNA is TGTGCCAGCAGTTTGGGAGGGATAGAACATAACTATGGCTACACCTTC. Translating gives CASSLGGIEHNYGYTF.

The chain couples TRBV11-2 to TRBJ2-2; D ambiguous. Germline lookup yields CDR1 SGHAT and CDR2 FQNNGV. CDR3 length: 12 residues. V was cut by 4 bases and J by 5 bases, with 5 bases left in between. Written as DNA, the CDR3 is TGTGCCAGCAGCTCCCGGACCGGGGAGCTGTTTTTT. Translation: CASSSRTGELFF.

CDR3 loop: CASSATGTSPYEQYF. The CDR3 DNA reads TGCGCCAGCAGTGCAACCGGGACTAGCCCCTACGAGCAGTACTTC. The V and J genes are TRBV10-2 and TRBJ2-7; TRBD2 agrees at 9 bases. V lost 4 bases and J lost 2; bases outside the gene matches: 6. Germline CDR1 is WSHSY and CDR2 is SAAADI. This CDR3 spans 15 amino acids.

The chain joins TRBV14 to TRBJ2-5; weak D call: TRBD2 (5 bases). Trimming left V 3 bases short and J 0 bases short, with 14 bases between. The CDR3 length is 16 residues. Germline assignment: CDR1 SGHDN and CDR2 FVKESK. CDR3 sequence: CASSHLPTGYQETQYF. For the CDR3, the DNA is TGTGCCAGCAGCCACTTGCCGACGGGGTACCAAGAGACCCAGTACTTC.

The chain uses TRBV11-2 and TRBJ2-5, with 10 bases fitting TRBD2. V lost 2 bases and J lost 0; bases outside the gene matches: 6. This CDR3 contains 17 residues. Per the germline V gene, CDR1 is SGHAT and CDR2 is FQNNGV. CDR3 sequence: CASSLTGLATYQETQYF. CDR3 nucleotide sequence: TGTGCCAGCAGCTTAACGGGACTAGCGACGTACCAAGAGACCCAGTACTTC.

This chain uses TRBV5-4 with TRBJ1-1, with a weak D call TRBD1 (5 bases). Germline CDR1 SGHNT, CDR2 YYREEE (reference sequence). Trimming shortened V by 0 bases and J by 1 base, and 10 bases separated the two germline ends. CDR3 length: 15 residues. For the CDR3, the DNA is TGTGCCAGCAGCTTGGAGGGGAGGAGGAACACTGAAGCTTTCTTT. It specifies CASSLEGRRNTEAFF.

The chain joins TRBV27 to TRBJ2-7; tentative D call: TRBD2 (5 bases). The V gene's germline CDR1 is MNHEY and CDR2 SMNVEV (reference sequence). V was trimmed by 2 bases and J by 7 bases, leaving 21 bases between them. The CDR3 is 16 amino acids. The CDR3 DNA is TGTGCCAGCAGTTTAGATCGGGGAGCGACGACGGGGGAGCAGTACTTC. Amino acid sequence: CASSLDRGATTGEQYF.

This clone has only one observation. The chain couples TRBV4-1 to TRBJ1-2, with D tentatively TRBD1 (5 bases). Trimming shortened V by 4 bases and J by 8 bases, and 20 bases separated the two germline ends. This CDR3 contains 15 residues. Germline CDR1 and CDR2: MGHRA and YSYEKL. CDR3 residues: CASSRDDLVQAGYTF. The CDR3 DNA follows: TGCGCCAGCAGCCGAGACGACCTCGTACAGGCGGGCTACACCTTC.

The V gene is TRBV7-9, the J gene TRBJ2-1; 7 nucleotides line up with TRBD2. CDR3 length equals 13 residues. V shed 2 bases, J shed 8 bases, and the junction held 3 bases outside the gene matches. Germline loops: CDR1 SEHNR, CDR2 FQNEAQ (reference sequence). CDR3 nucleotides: TGTGCCAGCAGCTTACGGGGGGTTCATGAGCAGTTCTTC. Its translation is CASSLRGVHEQFF.

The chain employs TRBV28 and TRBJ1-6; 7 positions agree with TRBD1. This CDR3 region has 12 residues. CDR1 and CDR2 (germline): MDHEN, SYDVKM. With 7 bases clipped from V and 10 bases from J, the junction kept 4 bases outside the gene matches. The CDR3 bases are TGTGCCAGCATAACAGGGGACTCACCCCTCCACTTT. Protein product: CASITGDSPLHF.

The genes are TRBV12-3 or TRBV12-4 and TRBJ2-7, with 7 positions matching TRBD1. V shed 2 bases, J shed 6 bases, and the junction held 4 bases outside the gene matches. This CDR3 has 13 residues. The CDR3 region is CASSLRTGFEQYF. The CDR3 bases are TGTGCCAGCAGTTTAAGGACAGGTTTCGAGCAGTACTTC.

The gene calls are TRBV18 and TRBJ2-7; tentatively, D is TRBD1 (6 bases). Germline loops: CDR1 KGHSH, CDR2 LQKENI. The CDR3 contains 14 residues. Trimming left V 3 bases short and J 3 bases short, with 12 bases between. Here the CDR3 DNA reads TGTGCCAGCTCACCGGGACAAGCGATCTACGAGCAGTACTTC. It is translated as CASSPGQAIYEQYF.

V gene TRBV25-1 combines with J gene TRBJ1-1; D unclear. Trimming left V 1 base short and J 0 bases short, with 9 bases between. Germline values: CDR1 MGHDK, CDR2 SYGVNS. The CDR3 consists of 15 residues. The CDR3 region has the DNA TGTGCCAGCAGTGAATCCTCGAGGTTGAACACTGAAGCTTTCTTT. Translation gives CASSESSRLNTEAFF. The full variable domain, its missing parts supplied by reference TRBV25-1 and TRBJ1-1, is EADIYQTPRYLVIGTGKKITLECSQTMGHDKMYWYQQDPGMELHLIHYSYGVNSTEKGDLSSESTVSRIRTEHFPLTLESARPSHTSQYLCASSESSRLNTEAFFGQGTRLTVV.

The CDR3 loop is CASSIDPLNSGNTIYF. CDR3 sequence (DNA): TGTGCCAGTAGTATAGATCCCCTAAACTCTGGAAACACCATATATTTT. This chain uses TRBV19 with TRBJ1-3; D is undetermined. There are 16 residues in the CDR3. Trimming took off 0 bases at V and 0 bases at J, with 9 bases between the two ends. CDR1 and CDR2 from the germline V gene are LNHDA and SQIVND (reference sequence). The full variable domain, with the rest looked up from reference TRBV19 and TRBJ1-3, is DGGITQSPKYLFRKEGQNVTLSCEQNLNHDAMYWYRQDPGQGLRLIYYSQIVNDFQKGDIAEGYSVSREKKESFPLTVTSAQKNPTAFYLCASSIDPLNSGNTIYFGEGSWLTVV.

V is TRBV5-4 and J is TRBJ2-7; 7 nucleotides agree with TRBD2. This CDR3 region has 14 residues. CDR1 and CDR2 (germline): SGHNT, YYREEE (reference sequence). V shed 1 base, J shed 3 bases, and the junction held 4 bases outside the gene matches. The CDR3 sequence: CASSLFSGDYEQYF. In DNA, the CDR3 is TGTGCCAGCAGCTTGTTCAGCGGGGACTACGAGCAGTACTTC.

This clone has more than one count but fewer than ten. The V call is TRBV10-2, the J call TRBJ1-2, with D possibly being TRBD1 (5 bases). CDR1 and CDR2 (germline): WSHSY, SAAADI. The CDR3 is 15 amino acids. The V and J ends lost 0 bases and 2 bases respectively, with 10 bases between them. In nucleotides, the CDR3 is TGCGCCAGCAGTGAGTCGGAACCAGGGAACTATGGCTACACCTTC. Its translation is CASSESEPGNYGYTF.

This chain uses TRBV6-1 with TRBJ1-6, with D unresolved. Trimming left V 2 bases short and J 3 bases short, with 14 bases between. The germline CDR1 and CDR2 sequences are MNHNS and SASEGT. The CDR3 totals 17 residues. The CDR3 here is CASSESDWTIYNSPLHF. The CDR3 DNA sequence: TGTGCCAGCAGTGAATCGGACTGGACCATCTATAATTCACCCCTCCACTTT.

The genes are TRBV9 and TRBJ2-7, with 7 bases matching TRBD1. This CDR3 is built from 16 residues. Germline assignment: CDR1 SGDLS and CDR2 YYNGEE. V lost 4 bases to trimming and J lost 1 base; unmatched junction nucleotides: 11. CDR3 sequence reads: CASSPSTGMGSYEQYF. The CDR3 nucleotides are TGTGCCAGCAGCCCCTCGACAGGGATGGGGTCCTACGAGCAGTACTTC.

The DNA of the CDR3 is TGTGCCAGTAGTCCCTACACGGGGGGGCCCGACGAGCAGTACTTC. This translates into CASSPYTGGPDEQYF. The chain carries TRBV19 and TRBJ2-7; 8 positions match TRBD2. The germline V gene encodes CDR1 LNHDA and CDR2 SQIVND (reference sequence). This CDR3 contains 15 residues. The junction had 11 bases not matched to a gene; V was cut back by 5 bases and J by 5 bases.

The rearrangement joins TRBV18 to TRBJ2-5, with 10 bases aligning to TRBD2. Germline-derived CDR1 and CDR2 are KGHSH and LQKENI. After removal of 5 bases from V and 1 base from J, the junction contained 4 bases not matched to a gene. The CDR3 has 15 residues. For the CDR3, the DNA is TGTGCCAGCTCATTACTAGCGGGAACCCAAGAGACCCAGTACTTC. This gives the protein CASSLLAGTQETQYF.

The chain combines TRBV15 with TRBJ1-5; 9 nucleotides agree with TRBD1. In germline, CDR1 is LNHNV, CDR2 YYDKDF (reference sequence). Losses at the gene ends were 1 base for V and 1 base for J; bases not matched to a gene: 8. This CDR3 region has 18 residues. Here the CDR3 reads CATSRAPRDRVSNQPQHF. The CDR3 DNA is TGTGCCACCAGCAGAGCTCCTCGGGACAGGGTGAGCAATCAGCCCCAGCATTTT.

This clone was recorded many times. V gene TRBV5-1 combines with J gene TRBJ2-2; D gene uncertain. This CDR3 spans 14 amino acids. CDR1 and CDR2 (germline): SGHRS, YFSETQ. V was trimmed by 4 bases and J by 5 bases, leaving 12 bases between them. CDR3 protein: CASSGEQETGELFF. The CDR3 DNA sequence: TGCGCCAGCAGCGGAGAACAAGAAACCGGGGAGCTGTTTTTT. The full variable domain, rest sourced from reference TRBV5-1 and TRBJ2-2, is KAGVTQTPRYLIKTRGQQVTLSCSPISGHRSVSWYQQTPGQGLQFLFEYFSETQRNKGNFPGRFSGRQFSNSRSEMNVSTLELGDSALYLCASSGEQETGELFFGEGSRLTVL.

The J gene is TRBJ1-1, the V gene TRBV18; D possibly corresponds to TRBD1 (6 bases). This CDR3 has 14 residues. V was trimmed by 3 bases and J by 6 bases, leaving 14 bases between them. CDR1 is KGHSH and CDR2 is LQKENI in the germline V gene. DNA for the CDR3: TGTGCCAGCTCACCGTCTGGACAGATCCCTGAAGCTTTCTTT. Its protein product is CASSPSGQIPEAFF.

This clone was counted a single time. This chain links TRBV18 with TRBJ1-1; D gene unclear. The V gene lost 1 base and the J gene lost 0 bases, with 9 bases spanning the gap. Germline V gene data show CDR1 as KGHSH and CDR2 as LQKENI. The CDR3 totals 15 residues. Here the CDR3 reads CASSPQQRMNTEAFF. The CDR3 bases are TGTGCCAGCTCACCACAACAGAGAATGAACACTGAAGCTTTCTTT.